This is a list of T cell receptor beta chains from one sample in a study of cytomegalovirus exposure and HLA in healthy donors. The repertoire was sequenced with immunoSEQ multiplex PCR; TCRdb's copy has only in-frame clones and lacks some. The sample lists 95,000 to 150,000 clones, around 85% occurring once. Specimen: PBMCs. The receptors shown here come from a man younger than 40 in good health and CMV-seronegative. Both conserved end residues are part of each CDR3. A D gene is named only where the DNA matches it firmly. Part of the rows lack a size; the others show once, few, many or a class for expanded clones.

cdr3_length: 14
v_call: TRBV28
clone_size: once
d_call: .
j_call: TRBJ2-5
cdr3_aa: CASSLSQGGETQYF
cdr3_nt: TGTGCCAGCAGTTTATCCCAGGGTGGGGAGACCCAGTACTTC

cdr3_length: 16
v_call: TRBV6-5
clone_size: .
d_call: .
j_call: TRBJ1-3
cdr3_aa: CASSYLVTVSGNTIYF
cdr3_nt: TGTGCCAGCAGTTACCTCGTGACAGTCTCTGGAAACACCATATATTTT

cdr3_length: 15
v_call: TRBV7-9
clone_size: .
d_call: .
j_call: TRBJ1-2
cdr3_aa: CASSSGVGRSYGYTF
cdr3_nt: TGTGCCAGCAGCTCAGGGGTGGGACGGAGCTATGGCTACACCTTC

cdr3_length: 17
v_call: TRBV2
clone_size: .
d_call: .
j_call: TRBJ1-1
cdr3_aa: CASSDDLLMRGNTEAFF
cdr3_nt: TGTGCCAGCAGTGACGACTTATTGATGAGAGGGAACACTGAAGCTTTCTTT

cdr3_length: 16
v_call: TRBV9
clone_size: .
d_call: .
j_call: TRBJ2-3
cdr3_aa: CASSVGPSSIPDTQYF
cdr3_nt: TGTGCCAGCAGCGTAGGTCCTAGCTCCATCCCAGATACGCAGTATTTT

cdr3_length: 15
v_call: TRBV5-1
clone_size: .
d_call: TRBD1
j_call: TRBJ2-7
cdr3_aa: CASSSTSGGVYEQYF
cdr3_nt: TGCGCCAGCAGCTCCACCTCAGGGGGCGTTTACGAGCAGTACTTC

cdr3_length: 14
v_call: TRBV4-1
clone_size: .
d_call: .
j_call: TRBJ2-7
cdr3_aa: CASSQAMSSYEQYF
cdr3_nt: TGCGCCAGCAGCCAAGCGATGAGCTCCTACGAGCAGTACTTC

cdr3_length: 13
v_call: TRBV4-1
clone_size: .
d_call: .
j_call: TRBJ2-7
cdr3_aa: CASSQDPQGEQYF
cdr3_nt: TGCGCCAGCAGCCAAGATCCCCAGGGCGAGCAGTACTTC

cdr3_length: 15
v_call: TRBV9
clone_size: .
d_call: TRBD2
j_call: TRBJ2-7
cdr3_aa: CASSVEAGAAYEQYF
cdr3_nt: TGTGCCAGCAGCGTAGAAGCGGGGGCCGCCTACGAGCAGTACTTC

cdr3_length: 16
v_call: TRBV19
clone_size: .
d_call: .
j_call: TRBJ2-7
cdr3_aa: CASSIALGAASYEQYF
cdr3_nt: TGTGCCAGTAGTATAGCCCTAGGGGCAGCTTCCTACGAGCAGTACTTC

cdr3_length: 16
v_call: TRBV4-1
clone_size: once
d_call: TRBD1
j_call: TRBJ2-2
cdr3_aa: CASSQERRQGAGELFF
cdr3_nt: TGCGCCAGCAGCCAAGAGAGGAGACAGGGGGCCGGGGAGCTGTTTTTT

cdr3_length: 18
v_call: TRBV12-5
clone_size: .
d_call: .
j_call: TRBJ1-4
cdr3_aa: CASGSLVQGLTYNEKLFF
cdr3_nt: TGTGCTAGTGGTTCGCTGGTCCAGGGGCTTACTTATAATGAAAAACTGTTTTTT

cdr3_length: 15
v_call: TRBV6-1
clone_size: few
d_call: TRBD1
j_call: TRBJ2-1
cdr3_aa: CASIFRDRGLNEQFF
cdr3_nt: TGTGCCAGCATTTTCCGGGACAGGGGGCTCAATGAGCAGTTCTTC

cdr3_length: 13
v_call: TRBV18
clone_size: .
d_call: .
j_call: TRBJ2-1
cdr3_aa: CASSPPSFNEQFF
cdr3_nt: TGTGCCAGCTCACCACCGTCATTCAATGAGCAGTTCTTC

cdr3_length: 16
v_call: TRBV4-1
clone_size: .
d_call: TRBD1
j_call: TRBJ1-6
cdr3_aa: CASSQGGQGHNSPLHF
cdr3_nt: TGCGCCAGCAGCCAAGGGGGACAGGGGCATAATTCACCCCTCCACTTT

cdr3_length: 17
v_call: TRBV7-2
clone_size: .
d_call: .
j_call: TRBJ1-4
cdr3_aa: CASSLAPIEYGGEKLFF
cdr3_nt: TGTGCCAGCAGCTTAGCCCCTATAGAATATGGTGGTGAAAAACTGTTTTTT

cdr3_length: 12
v_call: TRBV28
clone_size: .
d_call: .
j_call: TRBJ2-3
cdr3_aa: CASNRGRDTQYF
cdr3_nt: TGTGCCAGCAACAGAGGGCGAGATACGCAGTATTTT

cdr3_length: 14
v_call: TRBV5-4
clone_size: few
d_call: TRBD1
j_call: TRBJ2-5
cdr3_aa: CASSSPDRGETQYF
cdr3_nt: TGTGCCAGCAGCTCGCCCGACAGGGGAGAGACCCAGTACTTC

cdr3_length: 15
v_call: TRBV28
clone_size: .
d_call: .
j_call: TRBJ2-2
cdr3_aa: CASSLGGPNTGELFF
cdr3_nt: TGTGCCAGCAGTTTGGGGGGTCCGAACACCGGGGAGCTGTTTTTT

cdr3_length: 14
v_call: TRBV29-1
clone_size: .
d_call: .
j_call: TRBJ1-3
cdr3_aa: CSVLEDTDQNTIYF
cdr3_nt: TGCAGCGTTCTGGAAGACACTGATCAAAACACCATATATTTT

cdr3_length: 15
v_call: TRBV19
clone_size: .
d_call: TRBD2
j_call: TRBJ2-1
cdr3_aa: CASSLLAGGYNEQFF
cdr3_nt: TGTGCCAGTAGCCTACTAGCGGGGGGGTACAATGAGCAGTTCTTC

cdr3_length: 16
v_call: TRBV1
clone_size: once
d_call: .
j_call: TRBJ1-3
cdr3_aa: CTSSQVSRGPGNTIYF
cdr3_nt: TGCACCAGCAGCCAAGTATCGAGGGGGCCTGGAAACACCATATATTTT

cdr3_length: 15
v_call: TRBV19
clone_size: .
d_call: TRBD1
j_call: TRBJ2-7
cdr3_aa: CASSGENRGPYEQYF
cdr3_nt: TGTGCCAGTAGTGGAGAGAACAGGGGGCCCTACGAGCAGTACTTC

cdr3_length: 15
v_call: TRBV5-8
clone_size: few
d_call: TRBD1
j_call: TRBJ1-6
cdr3_aa: CASSPQGAGNSPLHF
cdr3_nt: TGTGCCAGCAGCCCACAGGGGGCAGGAAATTCACCCCTCCACTTT

cdr3_length: 14
v_call: TRBV19
clone_size: .
d_call: TRBD1
j_call: TRBJ1-1
cdr3_aa: CASSLWDRGSEAFF
cdr3_nt: TGTGCCAGTAGTCTTTGGGACAGGGGGTCTGAAGCTTTCTTT

cdr3_length: 16
v_call: TRBV25-1
clone_size: .
d_call: .
j_call: TRBJ1-4
cdr3_aa: CASSELSGGYKEKLFF
cdr3_nt: TGTGCCAGCAGTGAATTAAGCGGGGGCTACAAAGAAAAACTGTTTTTT

cdr3_length: 14
v_call: TRBV6-5
clone_size: .
d_call: .
j_call: TRBJ2-3
cdr3_aa: CASRLGQSRDTQYF
cdr3_nt: TGTGCCAGCAGGCTCGGACAATCCCGAGATACGCAGTATTTT

cdr3_length: 15
v_call: TRBV6-5
clone_size: .
d_call: TRBD1
j_call: TRBJ2-2
cdr3_aa: CASSTGTGYNGELFF
cdr3_nt: TGTGCCAGCAGTACCGGGACAGGGTATAACGGGGAGCTGTTTTTT

cdr3_length: 15
v_call: TRBV19
clone_size: .
d_call: .
j_call: TRBJ2-7
cdr3_aa: CASSIGHPSSYEQYF
cdr3_nt: TGTGCCAGTAGTATAGGACACCCCAGCTCCTACGAGCAGTACTTC

cdr3_length: 13
v_call: TRBV5-8
clone_size: .
d_call: TRBD1
j_call: TRBJ1-1
cdr3_aa: CASSSRDREIAFF
cdr3_nt: TGTGCCAGCAGCTCCCGGGACAGGGAGATTGCATTCTTT

cdr3_length: 15
v_call: TRBV6-6
clone_size: .
d_call: TRBD1
j_call: TRBJ1-1
cdr3_aa: CASSYSTQTGSGAFF
cdr3_nt: TGTGCCAGCAGTTACTCGACACAGACAGGGTCGGGAGCTTTCTTT

cdr3_length: 16
v_call: TRBV5-4
clone_size: .
d_call: TRBD2
j_call: TRBJ2-2
cdr3_aa: CASSLPVGAGAGELFF
cdr3_nt: TGTGCCAGCAGTCTCCCGGTAGGGGCGGGGGCCGGGGAGCTGTTTTTT

cdr3_length: 14
v_call: TRBV5-1
clone_size: .
d_call: .
j_call: TRBJ2-5
cdr3_aa: CASSRERVTETQYF
cdr3_nt: TGCGCCAGCAGCCGGGAGAGGGTTACGGAGACCCAGTACTTC

cdr3_length: 15
v_call: TRBV28
clone_size: few
d_call: TRBD1
j_call: TRBJ1-1
cdr3_aa: CASSLRGQRNTEAFF
cdr3_nt: TGTGCCAGCAGTTTACGGGGACAGAGGAACACTGAAGCTTTCTTT

cdr3_length: 16
v_call: TRBV2
clone_size: .
d_call: TRBD2
j_call: TRBJ2-3
cdr3_aa: CASSDSGGVSTDTQYF
cdr3_nt: TGTGCCAGCAGTGACAGCGGGGGGGTAAGCACAGATACGCAGTATTTT

cdr3_length: 14
v_call: TRBV30
clone_size: once
d_call: TRBD1
j_call: TRBJ1-1
cdr3_aa: CAWGSQGVVTEAFF
cdr3_nt: TGTGCCTGGGGCTCACAGGGGGTGGTCACTGAAGCTTTCTTT

cdr3_length: 13
v_call: TRBV5-4
clone_size: .
d_call: .
j_call: TRBJ2-7
cdr3_aa: CASSLSPSREQYF
cdr3_nt: TGTGCCAGCAGCTTGTCGCCGTCGAGGGAGCAGTACTTC

cdr3_length: 15
v_call: TRBV7-9
clone_size: .
d_call: TRBD1
j_call: TRBJ2-3
cdr3_aa: CASSLGRTGVDTQYF
cdr3_nt: TGTGCCAGCAGCTTAGGGCGGACAGGGGTGGATACGCAGTATTTT

cdr3_length: 15
v_call: TRBV7-9
clone_size: .
d_call: TRBD1
j_call: TRBJ1-4
cdr3_aa: CASSEEQGAPEKLFF
cdr3_nt: TGTGCCAGCAGCGAAGAACAGGGGGCTCCTGAAAAACTGTTTTTT